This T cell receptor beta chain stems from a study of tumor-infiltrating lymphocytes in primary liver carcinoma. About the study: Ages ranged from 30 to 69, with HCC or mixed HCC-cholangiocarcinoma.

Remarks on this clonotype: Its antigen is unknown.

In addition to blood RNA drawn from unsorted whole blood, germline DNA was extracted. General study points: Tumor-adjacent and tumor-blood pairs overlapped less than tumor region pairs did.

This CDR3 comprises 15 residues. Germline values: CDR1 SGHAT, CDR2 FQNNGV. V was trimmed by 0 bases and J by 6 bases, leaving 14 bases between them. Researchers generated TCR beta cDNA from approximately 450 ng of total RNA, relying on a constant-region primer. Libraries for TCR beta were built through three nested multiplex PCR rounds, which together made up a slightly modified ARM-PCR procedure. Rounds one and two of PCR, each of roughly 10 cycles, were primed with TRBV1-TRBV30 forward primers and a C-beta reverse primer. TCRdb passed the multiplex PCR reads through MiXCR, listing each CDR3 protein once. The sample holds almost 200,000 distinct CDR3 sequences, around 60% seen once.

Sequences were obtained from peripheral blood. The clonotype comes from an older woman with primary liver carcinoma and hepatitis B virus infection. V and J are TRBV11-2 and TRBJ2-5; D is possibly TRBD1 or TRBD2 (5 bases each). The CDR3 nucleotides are TGTGCCAGCAGCTTAGATCGAGGGGCCGCGAAGACCCAGTACTTC. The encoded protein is CASSLDRGAAKTQYF.